What follows are 5 T cell receptor beta chains derived from one specimen sequenced in a study of T cell responses to AZD1222 COVID-19 vaccine. TCRdb's copy holds only in-frame clones and misses some; the assay was immunoSEQ multiplex PCR. Here the sample table reports about 140,000 clones. The sequenced sample was peripheral blood. Receptors originate from an adult in good health.

The chain joins TRBV19 to TRBJ1-5; a weak D match, TRBD1 (5 bases). Germline-derived CDR1 and CDR2 are LNHDA and SQIVND (reference sequence). The CDR3 spans 16 residues. The V and J ends lost 7 bases and 4 bases respectively, with 20 bases between them. The CDR3 bases are TGTGCCAGTACCGCCCCTGCGGCAGGGTGGAATCAGCCCCAGCATTTT. Translated, it gives CASTAPAAGWNQPQHF.

This chain joins TRBV4-2 and TRBJ1-3; a weak D match, TRBD1 (6 bases). Germline CDR1 and CDR2: LGHNA and YNFKEQ. V was pared by 3 bases and J by 4 bases, with 19 bases between. The CDR3 covers 17 residues. The CDR3 region has the DNA TGTGCCAGCAGCCAGGGGGGGAACAGGGTAGCAGGAAACACCATATATTTT. Its protein is CASSQGGNRVAGNTIYF.

Comments on this clone: Other nucleotide sequences in the sample specify the same CDR3. This chain connects TRBV7-9 to TRBJ1-4, with 9 positions matching TRBD1. Germline V lookup: CDR1 SEHNR, CDR2 FQNEAQ (reference sequence). J gave up 8 bases and V 1 base, and 2 bases lay outside the gene matches. CDR3 size: 14 residues. This chain's CDR3 is CASSLGQGGEKLFF. In DNA, the CDR3 is TGTGCCAGCAGCTTAGGACAGGGGGGCGAAAAACTGTTTTTT.

The chain couples TRBV10-2 to TRBJ1-1; TRBD1 aligns across 7 bases. Germline V gene data show CDR1 as WSHSY and CDR2 as SAAADI. The CDR3 is 11 residues long. The V segment lost 6 bases and the J segment 7 bases; nucleotides outside the gene matches: 2. CDR3 in amino acids: CASRGTVEAFF. DNA for the CDR3: TGCGCCAGCAGGGGGACAGTTGAAGCTTTCTTT.

V and J are TRBV11-3 and TRBJ2-7; D is perhaps TRBD1 (5 bases). V lost 0 bases and J lost 6, with 9 bases in between. CDR1 SGHNT and CDR2 YENEEA come from the germline V gene. The CDR3 is 13 residues long. In nucleotides, the CDR3 is TGTGCCAGCAGCTTAGATCGTAGGGGCGAGCAGTACTTC. It specifies CASSLDRRGEQYF.